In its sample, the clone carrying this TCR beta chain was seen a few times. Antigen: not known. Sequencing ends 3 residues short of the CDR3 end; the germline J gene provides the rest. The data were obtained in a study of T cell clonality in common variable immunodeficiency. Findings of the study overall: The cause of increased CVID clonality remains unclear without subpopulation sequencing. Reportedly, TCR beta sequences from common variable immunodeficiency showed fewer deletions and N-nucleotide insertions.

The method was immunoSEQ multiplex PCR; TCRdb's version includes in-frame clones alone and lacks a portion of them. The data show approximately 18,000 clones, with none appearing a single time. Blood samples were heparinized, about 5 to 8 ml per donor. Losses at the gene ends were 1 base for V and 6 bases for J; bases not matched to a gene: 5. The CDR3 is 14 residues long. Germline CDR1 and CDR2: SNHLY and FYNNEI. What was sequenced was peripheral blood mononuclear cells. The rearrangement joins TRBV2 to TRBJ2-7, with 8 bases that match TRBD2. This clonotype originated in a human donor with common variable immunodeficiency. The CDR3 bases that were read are TGTGCCAGCAGTGAAGGGCGGGGGGAACTCGAG. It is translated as CASSEGRGELE. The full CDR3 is CASSEGRGELEQYF.